The clone carrying this T cell receptor (beta chain) was observed a single time. These data come from a study of patients with pleural tuberculosis. Via MiXCR, TCRdb re-called the reads, giving one row per CDR3 protein. Of 25,000 to 35,000 distinct CDR3 sequences in the sample, 18% were seen once. Germline-derived CDR1 and CDR2 are MNHEY and SMNVEV (reference sequence). CDR3 length: 17 residues. Trimming removed 11 bases from V and 0 bases from J; junction bases left unmatched: 13. V is TRBV27 and J is TRBJ2-1, with 10 nucleotides matching TRBD1. The receptor was isolated from a human donor with pleural tuberculosis. Sequenced sample: peripheral blood. The CDR3 nucleotides are TGTGCCGGCGGCGCGGACAGGGGGAAAAGCTCCTACAATGAGCAGTTCTTC. Its protein product is CAGGADRGKSSYNEQFF.